This T cell receptor (beta chain) was identified in a study of blood T cell repertoires in COVID-19. Overall study: Sites in the United States, Italy and Spain provided acute and convalescent COVID-19 samples. Sample material is recorded as cDNA or gDNA derived from T cells, B-cell-depleted T cells, or PBMCs.

Germline CDR1 SGHNT, CDR2 YYREEE (reference sequence). After removal of 3 bases from V and 5 bases from J, the junction contained 8 bases not matched to a gene. The CDR3 covers 15 residues. How the authors handled the data: It was from reference gene primer amplification that nucleated cell counts were estimated. Libraries were prepared by immunoSEQ multiplex PCR; TCRdb keeps only in-frame clonotypes and omits some of them. For V, J and clone size, that table is used; D and trimming come from the DNA. The table has approximately 92,000 clones, roughly 85% seen once; the top ten hold 18%. This clone was observed a handful of times.

The receptor's source is a woman aged 55-69 years with COVID-19, enrolled during active disease. Sample: peripheral blood. The chain recombines TRBV5-4 with TRBJ1-1, with 9 positions matching TRBD1. The CDR3 loop is CASSSRGTGRTEAFF. The CDR3 nucleotides read TGTGCCAGCAGCTCCAGGGGGACAGGGAGGACTGAAGCTTTCTTT. The full variable domain, with the rest looked up from reference TRBV5-4 and TRBJ1-1, is ETGVTQSPTHLIKTRGQQVTLRCSSQSGHNTVSWYQQALGQGPQFIFQYYREEENGRGNFPPRFSGLQFPNYSSELNVNALELDDSALYLCASSSRGTGRTEAFFGQGTRLTVV.